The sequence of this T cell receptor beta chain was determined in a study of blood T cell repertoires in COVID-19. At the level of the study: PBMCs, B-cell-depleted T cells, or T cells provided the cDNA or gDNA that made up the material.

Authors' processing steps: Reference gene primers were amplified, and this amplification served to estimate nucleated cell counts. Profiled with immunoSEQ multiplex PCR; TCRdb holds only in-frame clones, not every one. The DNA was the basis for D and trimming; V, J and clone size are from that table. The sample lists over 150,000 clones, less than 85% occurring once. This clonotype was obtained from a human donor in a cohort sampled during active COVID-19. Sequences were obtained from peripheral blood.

The DNA of the CDR3 is TGTGCCAGCAGCTTGGGTCCCCGGGGGGGAACTAGCGCCGGGGAGCTGTTTTTT. Encoded protein: CASSLGPRGGTSAGELFF. J is TRBJ2-2 and V is TRBV5-4; 8 positions agree with TRBD2. Trimming at V came to 0 bases and at J to 6 bases, leaving 13 bases not matched to a gene. The CDR3 sequence is 18 residues long. Germline V CDR1 and CDR2: SGHNT, YYREEE (reference sequence).